A single sample is the source of the 21 T cell receptor beta chains below, sequenced in a study of blood T cell repertoires in COVID-19. TCRdb keeps only in-frame clones here, not all; method: immunoSEQ multiplex PCR. In the table there are 410,000 or so clones, roughly 85% of which are singletons. Sequencing input: peripheral blood. The receptors shown here come from a young woman with active or convalescent COVID-19.

The chain employs TRBV6-5 and TRBJ2-1; TRBD1 might be the D (6 bases). Trimming left V 8 bases short and J 2 bases short, with 16 bases between. CDR1 and CDR2 (germline): MNHEY, SVGAGI. There are 15 residues in the CDR3. In nucleotides, the CDR3 is TGTGCCAGCGCCCGGACAGCCAACCCCTACAATGAGCAGTTCTTC. Its translation is CASARTANPYNEQFF.

This clone occurred once. The chain joins TRBV9 to TRBJ1-1, with 7 bases fitting TRBD1. The CDR3 loop spans 13 amino acids. Looked up from germline, CDR1 is SGDLS and CDR2 is YYNGEE. V shed 0 bases, J shed 6 bases, and the junction held 2 bases outside the gene matches. In DNA, the CDR3 is TGTGCCAGCAGCGTAGAGCAGGGGGCTGAAGCTTTCTTT. Translated: CASSVEQGAEAFF.

This clone appeared a few times. The V call is TRBV5-1, the J call TRBJ1-5; D unclear. Trimming took 0 bases from V and 6 from J, leaving 13 bases between them. This CDR3 has 15 amino acids. Germline CDR1 and CDR2: SGHRS and YFSETQ. The CDR3 sequence is CASSLGTDSGQPQHF. Here the CDR3 DNA reads TGCGCCAGCAGCTTGGGGACGGACTCGGGTCAGCCCCAGCATTTT.

This chain links TRBV18 with TRBJ2-5; TRBD2 agrees at 10 bases. Unmatched junction bases numbered 6, after V lost 1 base and J lost 1 base. Germline V lookup: CDR1 KGHSH, CDR2 LQKENI. The CDR3 totals 17 residues. Here the CDR3 reads CASSPQLLAGAQETQYF. In DNA form, the CDR3 reads TGTGCCAGCTCACCACAGCTCCTAGCGGGGGCCCAAGAGACCCAGTACTTC.

This clone showed up just a few times. This chain joins TRBV3-1 (or the pseudogene TRBV3-2) and TRBJ1-4; 9 bases line up with TRBD1. Trimming removed 1 base from V and 6 bases from J; junction bases left unmatched: 3. The CDR3 has 15 residues. Germline CDR1 reads LGHDT; CDR2 reads YNNKEL (reference sequence). This chain's CDR3 is CASSQGQGDYEKLFF. In nucleotides, the CDR3 is TGTGCCAGCAGCCAAGGACAGGGGGACTATGAAAAACTGTTTTTT.

V gene TRBV5-1 combines with J gene TRBJ2-3; tentatively, D is TRBD1 (6 bases). The germline V gene encodes CDR1 SGHRS and CDR2 YFSETQ. The V and J ends lost 4 bases and 0 bases respectively, with 12 bases between them. CDR3 size: 15 residues. DNA for the CDR3: TGCGCCAGCAGCCCCCCTGGGACAAGCACAGATACGCAGTATTTT. Amino acid sequence: CASSPPGTSTDTQYF.

This clone was detected once. The rearrangement links TRBV10-2 to TRBJ2-2; D is uncertain. Germline CDR1 and CDR2: WSHSY and SAAADI. The CDR3 runs to 12 residues. V was shortened by 7 bases and J by 6 bases, with 9 bases between the two germline ends. CDR3 amino acids: CASTTSAGELFF. As DNA, the CDR3 is TGCGCCAGCACCACCTCAGCCGGGGAGCTGTTTTTT.

The chain employs TRBV14 and TRBJ2-1; D ambiguous. Trimming pared 0 bases from V and 5 bases from J, leaving 8 bases between. The CDR3 contains 14 residues. Germline CDR1 is SGHDN and CDR2 is FVKESK. The CDR3 region has the DNA TGTGCCAGCAGCCAAGATCCCCGTAACAATGAGCAGTTCTTC. Amino acid sequence: CASSQDPRNNEQFF.

The chain joins TRBV7-7 to TRBJ2-1; 9 bases agree with TRBD2. Trimming removed 5 bases from V and 7 bases from J; junction bases left unmatched: 9. The CDR3 has 15 amino acids. From germline, CDR1 is SSHAT and CDR2 FNYEAQ (reference sequence). CDR3 amino acids: CASSPAGAGGNEQFF. The CDR3 DNA reads TGTGCCAGCAGCCCAGCGGGGGCGGGAGGGAATGAGCAGTTCTTC. Drawing the rest from reference TRBV7-7 and TRBJ2-1, the complete variable domain is GAGVSQSPRYKVTKRGQDVTLRCDPISSHATLYWYQQALGQGPEFLTYFNYEAQPDKSGLPSDRFSAERPEGSISTLTIQRTEQRDSAMYRCASSPAGAGGNEQFFGPGTRLTVL.

This clone was seen just once. The genes are TRBV28 and TRBJ1-2; 7 bases agree with TRBD1. The CDR3 totals 13 residues. Germline CDR1 and CDR2: MDHEN and SYDVKM. The J segment lost 2 bases and the V segment lost 5 bases, leaving 2 bases of the junction unmatched. For the CDR3, the DNA is TGTGCCAGCAGTCTGACAGGGAACTATGGCTACACCTTC. This codes for CASSLTGNYGYTF.

The chain has TRBV29-1 and TRBJ2-7; 8 nucleotides line up with TRBD2. CDR3 size: 15 residues. With V trimmed by 6 bases and J by 2 bases, 12 bases remained unmatched. Germline assignment: CDR1 SQVTM and CDR2 ANQGSEA. In DNA, the CDR3 is TGCAGCGTACCCCGACCGGGGGGGGGTCCCTACGAGCAGTACTTC. Translation: CSVPRPGGGPYEQYF.

This rearrangement joins TRBV29-1 to TRBJ1-1; D is unclear. This CDR3 comprises 13 residues. V was shortened by 3 bases and J by 5 bases, with 13 bases between the two germline ends. Germline V CDR1 and CDR2: SQVTM, ANQGSEA. The CDR3 region is CSVDPPGWTEAFF. The CDR3 nucleotides are TGCAGCGTTGATCCCCCGGGTTGGACTGAAGCTTTCTTT.

This clone was seen a single time. The V call is TRBV27, the J call TRBJ1-4, with 7 bases identical to TRBD1. V shed 5 bases, J shed 2 bases, and the junction held 2 bases outside the gene matches. The CDR3 covers 14 residues. The germline CDR1 and CDR2 sequences are MNHEY and SMNVEV (reference sequence). The CDR3 sequence: CASSKQGTNEKLFF. DNA for the CDR3: TGTGCCAGCAGTAAACAGGGGACTAATGAAAAACTGTTTTTT.

V usage is TRBV29-1 and J usage is TRBJ2-2; D uncertain. This CDR3 has 12 residues. The germline V gene encodes CDR1 SQVTM and CDR2 ANQGSEA. Deletions cut 6 bases from V and 2 bases from J, with 7 bases between. The CDR3 nucleotides are TGCAGCGTGCAGGATAACACCGGGGAGCTGTTTTTT. Protein product: CSVQDNTGELFF.

The chain links TRBV20-1 to TRBJ1-2; TRBD1 aligns across 7 bases. The V segment lost 3 bases and the J segment 8 bases; nucleotides outside the gene matches: 9. Germline values: CDR1 DFQATT, CDR2 SNEGSKA (reference sequence). CDR3 length: 13 residues. CDR3 loop: CSASARGARGYTF. The CDR3 nucleotides read TGCAGTGCTAGTGCCAGGGGGGCCCGGGGCTACACCTTC.

V is TRBV7-9 and J is TRBJ1-2; 7 bases are shared with TRBD1. Trimming removed 4 bases from V and 7 bases from J; junction bases left unmatched: 9. This CDR3 has 14 residues. Germline V gives CDR1 SEHNR, CDR2 FQNEAQ (reference sequence). CDR3 in amino acids: CASSSTTGFVGYTF. The DNA of the CDR3 is TGTGCCAGCAGCTCAACGACAGGGTTCGTTGGCTACACCTTC.

In this sample, this clone turned up a few times. Other DNA sequences in the same sample also yield this CDR3. This rearrangement joins TRBV5-1 to TRBJ1-1; TRBD1 agrees at 8 bases. CDR1 SGHRS and CDR2 YFSETQ come from the germline V gene. This CDR3 has 14 residues. The J segment lost 3 bases and the V segment lost 3 bases, leaving 4 bases of the junction unmatched. CDR3 region: CASSSGQGDTEAFF. CDR3 DNA: TGCGCCAGCAGCTCTGGACAGGGCGACACTGAAGCTTTCTTT.

This rearrangement joins TRBV19 to TRBJ2-1; 7 bases line up with TRBD2. Germline values: CDR1 LNHDA, CDR2 SQIVND (reference sequence). The CDR3 sequence is 17 residues long. The V gene end was trimmed by 3 bases and the J gene end by 5 bases; junction bases not matched to a gene: 13. The CDR3 coding sequence is TGTGCCAGTAGTATTCCTCCGACCCAGCGGGGCAACAATGAGCAGTTCTTC. It is translated as CASSIPPTQRGNNEQFF.

The chain employs TRBV7-2 and TRBJ1-2; D ambiguous. The V and J ends lost 5 bases and 4 bases respectively, with 17 bases between them. Germline CDR1 is SGHTA and CDR2 is FQGNSA. The CDR3 loop spans 15 amino acids. CDR3 region: CASSILGSQSYGYTF. The CDR3 region has the DNA TGTGCCAGCAGCATACTAGGTTCACAGAGCTATGGCTACACCTTC.

The rearrangement joins TRBV28 to TRBJ2-7, with TRBD1 matching over 7 bases. The V and J ends lost 7 bases and 3 bases, in that order; junction bases with no gene match: 12. This CDR3 contains 15 residues. From germline, CDR1 is MDHEN and CDR2 SYDVKM. This CDR3 reads CASIPTGLGSYEQYF. In nucleotides, the CDR3 is TGTGCCAGCATTCCGACAGGGCTTGGAAGCTACGAGCAGTACTTC.

In DNA form, the CDR3 reads TGTGCCAGCAGCTGGACAGAACAAATCACCTACGAGCAGTACTTC. Residues: CASSWTEQITYEQYF. This rearrangement joins TRBV5-6 to TRBJ2-7; perhaps TRBD1 as D (6 bases). Looked up from germline, CDR1 is SGHDT and CDR2 is YYEEEE. V shed 3 bases and J shed 2 bases, with 15 bases lying between them. The CDR3 runs to 15 residues.